This T cell receptor beta chain derives from a study of blood T cell repertoires in COVID-19. Study at large: Specimens from acute and convalescent COVID-19 originated in the United States, Italy and Spain.

The J segment lost 6 bases and the V segment lost 5 bases, leaving 5 bases of the junction unmatched. The CDR3 totals 13 residues. CDR1 and CDR2 (germline): SQVTM, ANQGSEA. Some clones are missing from TCRdb's copy, which holds only in-frame ones; the method was immunoSEQ multiplex PCR. The sample carries approximately 350,000 clones, more than 80% recorded once. In terms of age and location, participants ranged from about 18 to 95 years and lived in about 25 US areas. Cohort 3 recovered donors had two negative PCRs, clearance, or symptom resolution. The chain combines TRBV29-1 with TRBJ2-7; TRBD1 aligns across 12 bases. Material for sequencing was PBMCs or T cells enriched from blood (not recorded which). This receptor was obtained from a man between 18 and 35 years old who had recovered from COVID-19. This CDR3 reads CSVSGTGGGEQYF. The DNA for the CDR3 is TGCAGCGTTTCCGGGACAGGGGGCGGCGAGCAGTACTTC.